The entry below describes one T cell receptor (beta chain). Its specificity is not known. These data come from a study of T-cell reconstitution after alpha-beta-depleted transplantation in children. Points from the study as a whole: Elevated TCRbeta diversity at day 60 was traced, in some patients, to surviving recipient T cells and thymic progenitors. As was reported, about two months after transplant, alpha-beta T cells came from several hundred expanded graft clones. Newly produced T cells mostly accounted for T-cell counts and diversity one year post-transplant.

As it was prepared, the TCRbeta library received unique molecular identifiers. TCRdb redid the calling of the PCR reads with MiXCR, one entry per CDR3 protein. The sample holds 540,000 or so distinct CDR3 sequences, 23% seen once. This specimen consisted of PBMCs, mostly from graft donor cells, obtained 360 days after TCRalphabeta/CD19-depleted stem cell transplant. The receptor comes from a boy younger than two who had a stem cell transplant for acute myeloid leukemia, so the T cells may come from the graft donor.

The CDR3 coding sequence is TGCGCCAGCAGCTTGGGACAGGGGACGAACACTGAAGCTTTCTTT. Its protein product is CASSLGQGTNTEAFF. This chain joins TRBV5-1 and TRBJ1-1; 8 positions agree with TRBD1. Losses at the gene ends were 0 bases for V and 1 base for J; bases not matched to a gene: 2. The germline gives CDR1 SGHRS, CDR2 YFSETQ. This CDR3 spans 15 amino acids.